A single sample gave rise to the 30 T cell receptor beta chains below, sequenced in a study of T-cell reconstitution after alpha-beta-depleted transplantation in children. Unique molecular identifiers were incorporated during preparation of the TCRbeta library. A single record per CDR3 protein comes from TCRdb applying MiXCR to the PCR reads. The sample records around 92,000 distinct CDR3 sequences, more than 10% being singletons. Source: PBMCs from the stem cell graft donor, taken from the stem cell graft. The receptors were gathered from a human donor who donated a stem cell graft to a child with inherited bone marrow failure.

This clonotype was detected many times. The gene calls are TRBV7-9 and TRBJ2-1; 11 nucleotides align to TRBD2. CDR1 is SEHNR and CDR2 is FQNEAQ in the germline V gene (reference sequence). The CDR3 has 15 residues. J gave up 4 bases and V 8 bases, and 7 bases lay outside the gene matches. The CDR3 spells CASAQTSGTYNEQFF. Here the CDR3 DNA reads TGTGCCAGCGCACAGACTAGCGGGACGTACAATGAGCAGTTCTTC.

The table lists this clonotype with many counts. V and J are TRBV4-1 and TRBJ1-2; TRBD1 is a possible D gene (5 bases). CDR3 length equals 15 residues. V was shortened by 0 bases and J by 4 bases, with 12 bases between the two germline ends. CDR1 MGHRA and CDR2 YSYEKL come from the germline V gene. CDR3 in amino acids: CASSQEESTVYGYTF. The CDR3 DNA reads TGCGCCAGCAGCCAAGAAGAGTCGACAGTCTATGGCTACACCTTC.

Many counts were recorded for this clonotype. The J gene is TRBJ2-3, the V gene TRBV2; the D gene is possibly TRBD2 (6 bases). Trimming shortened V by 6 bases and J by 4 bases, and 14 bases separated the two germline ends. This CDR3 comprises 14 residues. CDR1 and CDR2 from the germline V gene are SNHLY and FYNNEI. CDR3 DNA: TGTGCCAGCAGCCTAGAGTCGGGAGCAGATACGCAGTATTTT. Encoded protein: CASSLESGADTQYF.

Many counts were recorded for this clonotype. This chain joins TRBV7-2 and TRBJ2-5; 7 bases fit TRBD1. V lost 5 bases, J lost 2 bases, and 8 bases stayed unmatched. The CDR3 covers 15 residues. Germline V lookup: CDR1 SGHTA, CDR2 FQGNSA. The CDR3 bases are TGTGCCAGCAGCCAGAGACAGGGCCTTCAAGAGACCCAGTACTTC. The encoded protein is CASSQRQGLQETQYF.

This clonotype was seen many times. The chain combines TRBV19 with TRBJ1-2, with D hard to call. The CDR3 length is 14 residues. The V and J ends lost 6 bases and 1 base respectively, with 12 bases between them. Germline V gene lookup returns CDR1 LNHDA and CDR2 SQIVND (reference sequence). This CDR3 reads CASSHHGDNYGYTF. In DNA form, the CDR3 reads TGTGCCAGTAGCCATCACGGGGATAACTATGGCTACACCTTC.

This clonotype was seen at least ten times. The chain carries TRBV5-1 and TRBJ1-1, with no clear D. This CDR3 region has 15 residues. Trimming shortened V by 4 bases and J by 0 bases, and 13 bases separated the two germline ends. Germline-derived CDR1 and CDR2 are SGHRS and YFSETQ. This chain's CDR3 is CASSPEEALNTEAFF. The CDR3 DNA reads TGCGCCAGCAGCCCCGAGGAGGCCTTGAACACTGAAGCTTTCTTT.

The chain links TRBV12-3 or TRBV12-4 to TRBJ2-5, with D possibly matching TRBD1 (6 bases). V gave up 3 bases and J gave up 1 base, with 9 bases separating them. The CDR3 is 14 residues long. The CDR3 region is CASSFRQVQETQYF. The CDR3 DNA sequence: TGTGCCAGCAGTTTTCGACAGGTCCAAGAGACCCAGTACTTC.

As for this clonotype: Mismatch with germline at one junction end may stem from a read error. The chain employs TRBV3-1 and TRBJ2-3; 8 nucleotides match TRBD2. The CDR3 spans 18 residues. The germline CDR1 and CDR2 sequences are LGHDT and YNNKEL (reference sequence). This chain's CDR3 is CASSKEVAETSVEGTQYF. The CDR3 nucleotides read TGTGCCAGCAGCAAAGAAGTTGCAGAGACTAGCGTAGAGGGTACGCAGTATTTT.

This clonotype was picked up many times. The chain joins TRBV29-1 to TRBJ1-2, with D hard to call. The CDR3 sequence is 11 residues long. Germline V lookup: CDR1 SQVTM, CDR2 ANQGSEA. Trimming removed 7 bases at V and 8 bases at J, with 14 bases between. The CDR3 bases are TGCAGCGGGTGGAAGACGGGAGGCTACACCTTC. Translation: CSGWKTGGYTF.

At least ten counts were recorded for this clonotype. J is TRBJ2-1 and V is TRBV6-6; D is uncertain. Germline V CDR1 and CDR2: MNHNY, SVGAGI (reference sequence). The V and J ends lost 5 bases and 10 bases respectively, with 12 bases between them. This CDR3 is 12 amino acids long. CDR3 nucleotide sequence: TGTGCCAGCAGTAGTGGGGTTCTCGAGCAGTTCTTC. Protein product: CASSSGVLEQFF.

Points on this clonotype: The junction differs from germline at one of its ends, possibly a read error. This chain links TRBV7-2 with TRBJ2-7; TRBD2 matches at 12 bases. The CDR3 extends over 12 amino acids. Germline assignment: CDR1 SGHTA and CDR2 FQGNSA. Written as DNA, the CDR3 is TGTGCCAGCAGCTTATCGACTAGCGGGGGCATCTTC. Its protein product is CASSLSTSGGIF.

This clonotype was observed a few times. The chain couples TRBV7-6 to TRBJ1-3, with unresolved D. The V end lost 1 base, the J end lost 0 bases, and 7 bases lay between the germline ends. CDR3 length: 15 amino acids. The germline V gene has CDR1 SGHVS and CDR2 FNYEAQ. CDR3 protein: CASSLDPASGNTIYF. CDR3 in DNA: TGTGCCAGCAGCTTAGATCCAGCCTCTGGAAACACCATATATTTT.

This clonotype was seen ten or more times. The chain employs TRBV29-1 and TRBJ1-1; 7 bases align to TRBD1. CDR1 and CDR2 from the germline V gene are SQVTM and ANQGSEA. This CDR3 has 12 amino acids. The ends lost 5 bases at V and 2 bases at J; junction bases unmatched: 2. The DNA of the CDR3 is TGCAGCGTTCACAGGGGAAACACTGAAGCTTTCTTT. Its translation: CSVHRGNTEAFF.

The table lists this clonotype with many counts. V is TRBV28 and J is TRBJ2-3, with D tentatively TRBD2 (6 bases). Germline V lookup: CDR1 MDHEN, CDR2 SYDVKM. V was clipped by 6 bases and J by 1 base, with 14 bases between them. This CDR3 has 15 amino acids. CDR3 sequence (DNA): TGTGCCAGCAGGCAGAGACTAGGAGGCACAGATACGCAGTATTTT. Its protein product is CASRQRLGGTDTQYF.

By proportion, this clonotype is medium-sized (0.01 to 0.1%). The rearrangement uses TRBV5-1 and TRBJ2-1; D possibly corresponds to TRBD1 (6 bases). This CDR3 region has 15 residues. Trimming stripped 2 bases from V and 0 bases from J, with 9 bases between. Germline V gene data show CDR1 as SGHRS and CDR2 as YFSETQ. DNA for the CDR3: TGCGCCAGCAGCTTACAGGGTGGCTCCTACAATGAGCAGTTCTTC. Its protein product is CASSLQGGSYNEQFF.

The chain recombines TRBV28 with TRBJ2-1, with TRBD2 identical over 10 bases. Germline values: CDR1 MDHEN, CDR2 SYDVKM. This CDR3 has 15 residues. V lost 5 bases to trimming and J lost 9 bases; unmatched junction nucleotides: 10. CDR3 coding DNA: TGTGCCAGCAGTGAACAGCGGGAGGGCCCGGGTGAGCAGTTCTTC. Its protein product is CASSEQREGPGEQFF.

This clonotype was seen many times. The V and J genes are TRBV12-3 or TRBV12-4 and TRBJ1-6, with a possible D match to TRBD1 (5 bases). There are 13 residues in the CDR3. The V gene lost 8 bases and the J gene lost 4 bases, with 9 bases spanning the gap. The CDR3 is CASRGEYNSPLHF. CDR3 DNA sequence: TGTGCCAGCCGGGGCGAATATAATTCACCCCTCCACTTT.

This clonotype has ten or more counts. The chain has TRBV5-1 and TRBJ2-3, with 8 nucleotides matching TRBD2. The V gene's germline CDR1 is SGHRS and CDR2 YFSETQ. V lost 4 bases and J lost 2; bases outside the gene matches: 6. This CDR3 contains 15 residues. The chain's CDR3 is CASSTSGANTDTQYF. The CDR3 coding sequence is TGCGCCAGCAGCACTAGCGGCGCGAACACAGATACGCAGTATTTT.

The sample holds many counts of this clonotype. The CDR3 nucleotides are TGTGCCACCAGTGATTTGGGAGAGGCTAGCACAGATACGCAGTATTTT. It codes for CATSDLGEASTDTQYF. J is TRBJ2-3 and V is TRBV24-1, with D unresolved. CDR3 length: 16 residues. CDR1 is KGHDR and CDR2 is SFDVKD in the germline V gene. V was clipped by 0 bases and J by 0 bases, with 9 bases between them.

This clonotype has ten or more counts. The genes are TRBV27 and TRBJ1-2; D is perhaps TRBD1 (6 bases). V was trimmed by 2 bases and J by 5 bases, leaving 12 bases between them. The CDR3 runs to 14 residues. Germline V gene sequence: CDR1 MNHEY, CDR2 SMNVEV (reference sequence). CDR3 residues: CASSLRGGRYGYTF. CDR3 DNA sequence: TGTGCCAGCAGTTTACGCGGGGGCAGATATGGCTACACCTTC.

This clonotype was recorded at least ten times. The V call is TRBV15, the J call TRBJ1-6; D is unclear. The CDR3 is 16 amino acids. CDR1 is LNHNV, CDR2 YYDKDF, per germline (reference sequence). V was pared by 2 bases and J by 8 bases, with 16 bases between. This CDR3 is CATSRFRASMDSPLHF. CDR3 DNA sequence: TGTGCCACCAGCAGATTCCGGGCCAGTATGGATTCACCCCTCCACTTT.

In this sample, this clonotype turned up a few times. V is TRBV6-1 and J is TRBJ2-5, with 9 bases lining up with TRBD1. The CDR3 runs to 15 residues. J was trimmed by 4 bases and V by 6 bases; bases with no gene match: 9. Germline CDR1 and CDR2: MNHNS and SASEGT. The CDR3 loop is CASRGLDRGTETQYF. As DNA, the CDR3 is TGTGCCAGCAGGGGGCTTGACAGGGGGACAGAGACCCAGTACTTC.

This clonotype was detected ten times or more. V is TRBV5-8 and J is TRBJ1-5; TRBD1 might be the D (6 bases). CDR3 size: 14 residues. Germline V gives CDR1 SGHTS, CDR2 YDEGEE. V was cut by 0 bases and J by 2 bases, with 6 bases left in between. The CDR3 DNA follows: TGTGCCAGCAGCTTGGGGACAGGCAATCAGCCCCAGCATTTT. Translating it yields CASSLGTGNQPQHF. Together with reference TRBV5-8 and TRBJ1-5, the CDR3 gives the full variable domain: EAGVTQSPTHLIKTRGQQATLRCSPISGHTSVYWYQQALGLGLQFLLWYDEGEERNRGNFPPRFSGRQFPNYSSELNVNALELEDSALYLCASSLGTGNQPQHFGDGTRLSIL.

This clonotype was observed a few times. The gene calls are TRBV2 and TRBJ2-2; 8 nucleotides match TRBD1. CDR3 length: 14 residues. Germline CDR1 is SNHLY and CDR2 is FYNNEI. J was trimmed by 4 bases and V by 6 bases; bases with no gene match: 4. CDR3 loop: CASSGDRSTGELFF. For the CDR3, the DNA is TGTGCCAGCAGCGGGGACAGGTCCACCGGGGAGCTGTTTTTT.

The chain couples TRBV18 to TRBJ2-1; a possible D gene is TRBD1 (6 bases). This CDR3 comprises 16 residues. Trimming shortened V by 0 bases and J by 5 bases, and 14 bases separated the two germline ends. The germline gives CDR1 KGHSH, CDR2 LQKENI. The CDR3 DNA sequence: TGTGCCAGCTCACCACCGGTCAGGGGACGGGACAATGAGCAGTTCTTC. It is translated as CASSPPVRGRDNEQFF.

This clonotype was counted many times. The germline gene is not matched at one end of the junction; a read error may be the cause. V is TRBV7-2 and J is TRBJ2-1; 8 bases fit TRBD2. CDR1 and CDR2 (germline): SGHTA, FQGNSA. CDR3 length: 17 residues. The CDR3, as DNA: TGTGCCAGTAGCTCCCGGGGGGCGGGGGGCCTCTACAATGAGCAGTTCTTC. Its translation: CASSSRGAGGLYNEQFF.

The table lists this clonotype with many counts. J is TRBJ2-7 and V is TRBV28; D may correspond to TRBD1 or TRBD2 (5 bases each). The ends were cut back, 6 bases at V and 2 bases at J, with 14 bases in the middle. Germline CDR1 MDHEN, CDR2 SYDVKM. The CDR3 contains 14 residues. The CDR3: CASSRLVGAYEQYF. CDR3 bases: TGTGCCAGCAGCCGCCTGGTGGGGGCCTACGAGCAGTACTTC.

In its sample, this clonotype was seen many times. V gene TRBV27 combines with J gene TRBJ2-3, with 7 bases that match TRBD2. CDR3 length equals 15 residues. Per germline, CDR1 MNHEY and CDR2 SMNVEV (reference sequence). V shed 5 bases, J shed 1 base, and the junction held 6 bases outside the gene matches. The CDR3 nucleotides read TGTGCCAGCAGTCCTAAGCGGGGCGGCACAGATACGCAGTATTTT. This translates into CASSPKRGGTDTQYF.

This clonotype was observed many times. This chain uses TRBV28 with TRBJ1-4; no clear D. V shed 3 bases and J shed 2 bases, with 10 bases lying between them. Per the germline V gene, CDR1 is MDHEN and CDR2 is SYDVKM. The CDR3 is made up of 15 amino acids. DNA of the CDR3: TGTGCCAGCAGTTTTCCCGGGGATACTAATGAAAAACTGTTTTTT. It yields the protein CASSFPGDTNEKLFF.

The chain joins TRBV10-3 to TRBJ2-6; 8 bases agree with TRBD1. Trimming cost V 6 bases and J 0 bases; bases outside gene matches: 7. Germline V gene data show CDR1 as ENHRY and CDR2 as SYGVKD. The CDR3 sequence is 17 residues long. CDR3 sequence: CAIRLGTGDSGANVLTF. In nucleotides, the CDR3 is TGTGCCATCAGGTTGGGGACAGGCGACTCTGGGGCCAACGTCCTGACTTTC.